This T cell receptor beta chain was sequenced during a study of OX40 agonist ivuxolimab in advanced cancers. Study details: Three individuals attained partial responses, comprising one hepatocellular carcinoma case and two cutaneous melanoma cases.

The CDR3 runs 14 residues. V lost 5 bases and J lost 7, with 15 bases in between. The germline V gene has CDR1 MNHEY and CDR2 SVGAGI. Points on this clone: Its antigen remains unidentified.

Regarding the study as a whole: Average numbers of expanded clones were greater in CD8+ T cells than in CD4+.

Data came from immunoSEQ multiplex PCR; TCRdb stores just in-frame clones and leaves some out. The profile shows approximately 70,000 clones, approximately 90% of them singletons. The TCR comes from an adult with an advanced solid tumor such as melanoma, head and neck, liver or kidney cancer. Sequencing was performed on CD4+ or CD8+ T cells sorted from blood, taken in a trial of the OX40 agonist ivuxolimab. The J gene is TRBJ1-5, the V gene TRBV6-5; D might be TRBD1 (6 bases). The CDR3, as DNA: TGTGCCAGCAGTCGCGGGGAGGGGGACCAGCCCCAGCATTTT. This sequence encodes CASSRGEGDQPQHF.